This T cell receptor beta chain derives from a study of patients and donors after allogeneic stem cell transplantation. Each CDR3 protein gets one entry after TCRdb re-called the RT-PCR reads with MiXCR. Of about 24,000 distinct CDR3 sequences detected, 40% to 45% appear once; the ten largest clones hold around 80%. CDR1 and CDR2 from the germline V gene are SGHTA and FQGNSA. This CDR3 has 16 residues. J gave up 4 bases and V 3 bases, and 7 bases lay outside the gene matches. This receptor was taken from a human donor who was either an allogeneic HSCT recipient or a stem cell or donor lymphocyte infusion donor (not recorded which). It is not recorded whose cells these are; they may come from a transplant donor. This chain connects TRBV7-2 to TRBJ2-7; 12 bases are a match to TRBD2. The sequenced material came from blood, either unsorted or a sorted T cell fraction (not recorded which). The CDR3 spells CASSFPGTSGYYEQYF. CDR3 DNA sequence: TGTGCCAGCAGCTTCCCCGGGACTAGCGGGTATTACGAGCAGTACTTC.